Below, 17 T cell receptor beta chains from the same sample are listed, as sequenced in a study of shared clonotypes between healthy human individuals (dated by TCRdb to the early 2020s). Library preparation was by the immunoSEQ multiplex PCR assay. What TCRdb holds here is the immuneACCESS table cut down to in-frame rearrangements. Part of the clones is not present; checked against another copy, under half of the missing clones reflect an unresolved V gene, and the others are unexplained. The sample table records approximately 940,000 clones; about 80% of these occur just once. About 1.5% of the sample goes to the ten largest clones. Sequencing input: memory CD4+ T cells sorted from blood. The meaning of the sample's cell subset or site label: CD45RA-negative fraction. The receptors were gathered from a man aged 18 to 30 in good health.

A note on this clone: At one end the junction does not follow the germline gene, possibly because of a read error. J is TRBJ2-1 and V is TRBV5-1; no clear D. The germline V gene has CDR1 SGHRS and CDR2 YFSETQ. The CDR3 loop spans 15 amino acids. This CDR3 is CASSLESTVYNAQFF. In DNA, the CDR3 is TGCGCCAGCAGCTTGGAATCCACAGTCTACAATGCGCAGTTCTTC.

This rearrangement joins TRBV4-1 to TRBJ2-4, with 11 bases that match TRBD2. Germline loops: CDR1 MGHRA, CDR2 YSYEKL. This CDR3 has 15 amino acids. V lost 3 bases and J lost 3; bases outside the gene matches: 1. CDR3 amino acids: CASSQGLADKNIQYF. The CDR3 nucleotides read TGCGCCAGCAGCCAGGGACTAGCGGACAAAAACATTCAGTACTTC.

Of note for this clone: In the same sample, other DNA sequences code for this CDR3. V usage is TRBV2 and J usage is TRBJ2-3; D perhaps matches TRBD2 (6 bases). The CDR3 extends over 13 amino acids. Germline V gene sequence: CDR1 SNHLY, CDR2 FYNNEI. Trimming took off 4 bases at V and 5 bases at J, with 10 bases between the two ends. CDR3 amino acids: CASSVGRGDTQYF. The DNA for the CDR3 is TGTGCCAGCAGTGTAGGGCGGGGAGATACGCAGTATTTT.

The chain is built from TRBV30 and TRBJ2-7; tentatively, D is TRBD2 (5 bases). The CDR3 is made up of 13 amino acids. The germline gives CDR1 GTSNPN, CDR2 SVGIG (reference sequence). V was shortened by 4 bases and J by 6 bases, with 16 bases between the two germline ends. The CDR3: CAWIGPRTGEQYF. CDR3 nucleotide sequence: TGTGCCTGGATCGGACCTCGGACTGGCGAGCAGTACTTC.

CDR3 in amino acids: CASSYIGGRTDTQYF. The DNA for the CDR3 is TGTGCCAGCAGCTACATAGGCGGCCGCACAGATACGCAGTATTTT. This chain uses TRBV7-2 with TRBJ2-3, with D unresolved. The CDR3 is made up of 15 amino acids. V was pared by 4 bases and J by 1 base, with 12 bases between. CDR1 is SGHTA, CDR2 FQGNSA, per germline.

The V and J genes are TRBV5-1 and TRBJ1-1, with 11 bases lining up with TRBD1. Germline CDR1 reads SGHRS; CDR2 reads YFSETQ. This CDR3 contains 14 residues. After removal of 5 bases from V and 6 bases from J, the junction contained 6 bases not matched to a gene. The CDR3 region is CASRPGQGEPEAFF. In DNA, the CDR3 is TGCGCCAGCAGACCGGGACAGGGGGAACCTGAAGCTTTCTTT.

The rearrangement joins TRBV5-1 to TRBJ2-1, with 9 bases fitting TRBD2. This CDR3 is built from 15 residues. The V gene end was trimmed by 0 bases and the J gene end by 7 bases; junction bases not matched to a gene: 5. The germline V gene encodes CDR1 SGHRS and CDR2 YFSETQ. The CDR3 region has the DNA TGCGCCAGCAGCTTGGGGAGCGGGGGGCTAAATGAGCAGTTCTTC. It yields the protein CASSLGSGGLNEQFF.

The chain carries TRBV6-1 and TRBJ2-1; D is undetermined. The CDR3 sequence is 11 residues long. Trimming left V 4 bases short and J 8 bases short, with 6 bases between. The germline CDR1 and CDR2 sequences are MNHNS and SASEGT. CDR3 protein: CASSVSHEQFF. The CDR3 DNA reads as TGTGCCAGCAGTGTCTCGCATGAGCAGTTCTTC.

This CDR3 reads CASSLSGQGSTEAFF. As DNA, the CDR3 is TGTGCCAGCAGCTTATCCGGACAGGGGTCCACTGAAGCTTTCTTT. The genes are TRBV7-8 and TRBJ1-1; 9 nucleotides match TRBD1. Germline CDR1 reads SGHVS; CDR2 reads FQNEAQ. This CDR3 region has 15 residues. Trimming removed 2 bases from V and 4 bases from J; junction bases left unmatched: 5.

V is TRBV2 and J is TRBJ2-3, with TRBD1 matching 9 bases. The CDR3 has 15 amino acids. Germline lookup yields CDR1 SNHLY and CDR2 FYNNEI. The V and J ends lost 6 bases and 3 bases, in that order; junction bases with no gene match: 7. DNA of the CDR3: TGTGCCAGCAGGCCCCGGGACAGGGCGACAGATACGCAGTATTTT. This gives the protein CASRPRDRATDTQYF.

This clone was counted a few times. The sample contains more than one DNA sequence encoding this CDR3. This chain joins TRBV5-6 and TRBJ1-2; weak D call: TRBD1 (5 bases). There are 13 residues in the CDR3. V lost 5 bases to trimming and J lost 6 bases, with 14 bases between them. Germline CDR1 SGHDT, CDR2 YYEEEE. The CDR3 DNA follows: TGTGCCAGCAGTAGGGGCCAGGGTGATGGCTACACCTTC. Protein sequence: CASSRGQGDGYTF.

J is TRBJ2-3 and V is TRBV5-1, with 7 positions matching TRBD1. Trimming took 5 bases from V and 0 from J; bases not matched to a gene: 12. CDR1 and CDR2 from the germline V gene are SGHRS and YFSETQ. This CDR3 contains 17 residues. The CDR3 region is CASRKGSTGASTDTQYF. CDR3 coding DNA: TGCGCCAGCAGGAAGGGGTCTACAGGGGCTAGCACAGATACGCAGTATTTT.

The chain carries TRBV14 and TRBJ2-1; TRBD2 matches 12 bases. The CDR3 loop spans 16 amino acids. Germline loops: CDR1 SGHDN, CDR2 FVKESK. J lost 6 bases, V lost 3 bases, and 6 bases had no gene match. CDR3 nucleotides: TGTGCCAGCAGCCATACTAGCGGGGGGCCGCGCAATGAGCAGTTCTTC. This gives the protein CASSHTSGGPRNEQFF.

The rearrangement links TRBV5-1 to TRBJ1-2; D gene uncertain. Per the germline V gene, CDR1 is SGHRS and CDR2 is YFSETQ. The CDR3 consists of 14 residues. Trimming removed 0 bases from V and 3 bases from J, with 9 bases in between. The CDR3 DNA reads as TGCGCCAGCAGCTTGGACATCTCCTACTATGGCTACACCTTC. This sequence encodes CASSLDISYYGYTF.

This chain links TRBV19 with TRBJ1-1; weak D call: TRBD1 (5 bases). The CDR3 is 16 amino acids. Trimming took 3 bases from V and 4 from J, leaving 18 bases between them. Looked up from germline, CDR1 is LNHDA and CDR2 is SQIVND (reference sequence). The CDR3: CASSIGDLIRGTEAFF. The CDR3 coding sequence is TGTGCCAGTAGTATTGGGGACCTCATAAGGGGCACTGAAGCTTTCTTT.

This chain connects TRBV27 to TRBJ1-5; TRBD1 matches 7 bases. V was pared by 6 bases and J by 5 bases, with 7 bases of the junction left unmatched. The germline CDR1 and CDR2 sequences are MNHEY and SMNVEV (reference sequence). The CDR3 is 14 residues long. CDR3 bases: TGTGCCAGCAGCCCTAACAGGGGCGATCAGCCCCAGCATTTT. Translated: CASSPNRGDQPQHF.

The DNA for the CDR3 is TGTGCTAGTGGTTTGACAGGGGTGAATGAGCAGTTCTTC. This codes for CASGLTGVNEQFF. This chain links TRBV12-5 with TRBJ2-1; TRBD1 agrees at 7 bases. In germline, CDR1 is LGHNT, CDR2 FRNRAP. CDR3 size: 13 residues. The trim removed 2 bases at V and 7 bases at J, leaving 2 bases unmatched.